This TCR beta chain emerged from a study of Graves' ophthalmopathy and Graves' hyperthyroidism. Amplification from RNA transcripts yielded the TCR beta CDR3 regions. First-round RT-PCR employed HTBI primers, with a second-round multiplex PCR after it. TCRdb re-derived calls from the multiplex PCR reads in MiXCR, one entry per CDR3 protein. This sample has hundreds of thousands of distinct CDR3 sequences, with about 16% found just once. This clonotype was counted at least ten times. The antigen is not known. Study-level points and caveats: Blood also carried most expanded thyroid clonotypes exceeding 0.001 frequency.

Hyperthyroidism showing no ophthalmopathy within 18 months of follow-up was stable. Orbital computed tomography, thyroid ultrasound, TRAb, serum thyroxine and clinical symptoms formed the basis of diagnosis. Isolation of PBMCs was performed using over 9.5 ml of fresh peripheral blood. This CDR3 has 14 amino acids. V shed 3 bases and J shed 3 bases, with 9 bases lying between them. The clonotype was recovered from a woman between 18 and 29 years old with stable Graves' hyperthyroidism. The source material was peripheral blood. The J gene is TRBJ1-5, the V gene TRBV12-3 or TRBV12-4, with D possibly being TRBD1 (5 bases). Here the CDR3 DNA reads TGTGCCAGCAGTTTGGTGGGACCCAATCAGCCCCAGCATTTT. Encoded protein: CASSLVGPNQPQHF.